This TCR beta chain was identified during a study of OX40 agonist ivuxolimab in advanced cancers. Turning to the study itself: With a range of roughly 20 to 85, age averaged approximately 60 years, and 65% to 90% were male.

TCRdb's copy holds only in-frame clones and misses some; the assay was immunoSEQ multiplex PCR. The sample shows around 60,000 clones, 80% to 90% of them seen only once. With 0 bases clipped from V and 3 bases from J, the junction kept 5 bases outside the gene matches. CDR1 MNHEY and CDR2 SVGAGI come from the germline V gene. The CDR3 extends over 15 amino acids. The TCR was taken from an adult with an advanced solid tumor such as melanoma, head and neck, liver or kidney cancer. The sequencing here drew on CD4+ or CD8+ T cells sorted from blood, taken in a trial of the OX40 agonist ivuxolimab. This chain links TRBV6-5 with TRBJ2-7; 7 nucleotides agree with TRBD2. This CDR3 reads CASSYSSASGYEQYF. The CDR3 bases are TGTGCCAGCAGTTACTCGAGTGCTAGCGGCTACGAGCAGTACTTC.